The next 11 T cell receptor beta chains were all read from a single sample in a study of response to subunit inactivated influenza vaccine. TCRdb ran MiXCR on the RT-PCR reads and lists one entry per CDR3 protein. The table lists about 540,000 distinct CDR3 sequences, roughly 25% of them singletons. This sample was shared with a second study, whose subject was T cells expressing NK-cell markers. This second study says: TCR beta cDNA was generated via 5'RACE template switching incorporating UMIs.

Sample: CD4+ T cells sorted from PBMCs, taken 11 to 12 days after vaccination. These TCRs come from a man aged 50 to 59 who received an inactivated influenza vaccine.

This clonotype was seen repeatedly, ten times or more. The chain employs TRBV12-3 or TRBV12-4 and TRBJ1-5, with 10 bases aligning to TRBD1. Trimming cost V 4 bases and J 1 base; bases outside gene matches: 10. The CDR3 has 18 amino acids. CDR3 DNA sequence: TGTGCCAGCAGTTCCAGAGACAGGGGGCCTTCAAGCAATCAGCCCCAGCATTTT. Its protein is CASSSRDRGPSSNQPQHF.

The genes are TRBV27 and TRBJ2-7, with TRBD2 identical over 11 bases. The germline V gene has CDR1 MNHEY and CDR2 SMNVEV (reference sequence). V lost 0 bases to trimming and J lost 3 bases; unmatched junction nucleotides: 1. The CDR3 is 15 residues long. The CDR3 is CASSLSTSGNYEQYF. The CDR3 bases are TGTGCCAGCAGTTTATCGACTAGCGGGAACTACGAGCAGTACTTC.

The chain recombines TRBV2 with TRBJ2-7; 9 nucleotides agree with TRBD2. Losses at the gene ends were 6 bases for V and 5 bases for J; bases not matched to a gene: 14. CDR1 and CDR2 from the germline V gene are SNHLY and FYNNEI. The CDR3 is 16 amino acids. The CDR3: CASSQGGGRALNEQYF. The CDR3, as DNA: TGTGCCAGCAGCCAAGGTGGCGGGAGGGCCCTCAACGAGCAGTACTTC.

This clonotype was counted a few times. The chain recombines TRBV3-1 with TRBJ2-3; perhaps TRBD2 as D (6 bases). The V gene's germline CDR1 is LGHDT and CDR2 YNNKEL (reference sequence). The V end was cut by 4 bases, the J end by 6 bases, with 17 bases between. This CDR3 is built from 15 residues. The CDR3 loop reads CASSPTLAIGDTQYF. Written as DNA, the CDR3 is TGTGCCAGCAGCCCCACCCTAGCGATTGGGGATACGCAGTATTTT.

The chain has TRBV10-2 and TRBJ2-1, with 8 nucleotides matching TRBD1. The germline gives CDR1 WSHSY, CDR2 SAAADI. The CDR3 is made up of 18 amino acids. V lost 4 bases to trimming and J lost 0 bases; unmatched junction nucleotides: 11. The CDR3 sequence: CASSVTGGPQSSYNEQFF. CDR3 nucleotide sequence: TGCGCCAGCAGTGTAACAGGGGGTCCCCAAAGCTCCTACAATGAGCAGTTCTTC.

The chain links TRBV4-2 to TRBJ2-5, with D maybe TRBD1 (6 bases). The length of the CDR3 is 17 residues. Germline CDR1 LGHNA, CDR2 YNFKEQ. Trimming shortened V by 3 bases and J by 5 bases, and 22 bases separated the two germline ends. The CDR3 DNA follows: TGTGCCAGCAGCCAGAGCCCCATGGACAGAATTAGGGAGACCCAGTACTTC. This encodes CASSQSPMDRIRETQYF.

The gene calls are TRBV20-1 and TRBJ2-1; 9 bases line up with TRBD2. J was trimmed by 9 bases and V by 1 base; bases with no gene match: 7. CDR3 length: 14 amino acids. CDR1 and CDR2 (germline): DFQATT, SNEGSKA (reference sequence). DNA for the CDR3: TGCAGTGCTAGAGTTGCTAGCGGGGTTGGTGAGCAGTTCTTC. Translated, it gives CSARVASGVGEQFF.

This clonotype was seen a few times. The V and J genes are TRBV29-1 and TRBJ1-2; D not resolved. Germline V gives CDR1 SQVTM, CDR2 ANQGSEA. This CDR3 has 14 residues. V was clipped by 6 bases and J by 4 bases, with 18 bases between them. DNA for the CDR3: TGCAGCGTACTACCGGGAAGCGGAAGCTATGGCTACACCTTC. This sequence encodes CSVLPGSGSYGYTF.

The sample holds a few counts of this clonotype. The chain couples TRBV7-6 to TRBJ2-3; D is possibly TRBD1 (6 bases). Germline lookup yields CDR1 SGHVS and CDR2 FNYEAQ. This CDR3 is 14 amino acids long. With 4 bases removed from V and 4 bases from J, the gap between germline ends came to 12 bases. The CDR3 reads CASSSGQWPDTQYF. The DNA of the CDR3 is TGTGCCAGCAGCTCCGGACAGTGGCCAGATACGCAGTATTTT.

This chain links TRBV11-2 with TRBJ2-5; TRBD2 matches 7 bases. Germline V gene data show CDR1 as SGHAT and CDR2 as FQNNGV. The CDR3 consists of 15 residues. J gave up 7 bases and V 0 bases, and 8 bases lay outside the gene matches. CDR3: CASSLEAGGGGTQYF. The DNA for the CDR3 is TGTGCCAGCAGCTTAGAGGCAGGAGGCGGGGGGACCCAGTACTTC.

The chain recombines TRBV23-1 with TRBJ1-5; D call uncertain. TRBV23-1 belongs to the ORF category, with a function that is uncertain. The CDR3 spans 16 residues. V shed 3 bases and J shed 1 base, with 13 bases lying between them. The DNA for the CDR3 is TGCGCCAGCAGTCATGGTGGTCCGGTCAGCAATCAGCCCCAGCATTTT. This sequence encodes CASSHGGPVSNQPQHF.